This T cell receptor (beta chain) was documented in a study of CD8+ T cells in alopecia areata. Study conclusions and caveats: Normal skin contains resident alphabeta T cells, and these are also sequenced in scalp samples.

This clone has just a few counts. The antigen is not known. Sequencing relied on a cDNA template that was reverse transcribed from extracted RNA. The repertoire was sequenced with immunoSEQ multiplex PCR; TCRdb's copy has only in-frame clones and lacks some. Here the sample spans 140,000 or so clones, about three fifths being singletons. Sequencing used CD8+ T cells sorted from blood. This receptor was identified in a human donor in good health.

DNA for the CDR3: TGCGCCAGCAGCCTCCGCTCCCTGAATGAGCAGTTCTTC. It is translated as CASSLRSLNEQFF. This sequence joins TRBV10-2 and TRBJ2-1; D call uncertain. The V and J ends lost 6 bases and 7 bases respectively, with 13 bases between them. Germline V gene sequence: CDR1 WSHSY, CDR2 SAAADI. This CDR3 has 13 residues.